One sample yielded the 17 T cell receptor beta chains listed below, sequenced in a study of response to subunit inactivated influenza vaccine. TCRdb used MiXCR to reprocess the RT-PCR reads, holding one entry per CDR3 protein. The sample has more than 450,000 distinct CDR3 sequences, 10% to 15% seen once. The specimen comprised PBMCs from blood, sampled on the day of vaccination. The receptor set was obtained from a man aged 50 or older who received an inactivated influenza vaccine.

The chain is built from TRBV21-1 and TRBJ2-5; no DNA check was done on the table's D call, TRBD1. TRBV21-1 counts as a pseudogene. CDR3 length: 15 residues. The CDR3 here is CASSSDRGSQETQYF. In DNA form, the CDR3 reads TGTGCCAGCAGCAGTGACAGGGGGTCCCAAGAGACCCAGTACTTC.

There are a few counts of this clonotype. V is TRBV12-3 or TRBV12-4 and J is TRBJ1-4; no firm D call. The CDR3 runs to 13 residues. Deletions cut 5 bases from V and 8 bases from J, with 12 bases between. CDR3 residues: CASSPGDAEKLFF. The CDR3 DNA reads TGTGCCAGCAGTCCCGGGGATGCCGAAAAACTGTTTTTT.

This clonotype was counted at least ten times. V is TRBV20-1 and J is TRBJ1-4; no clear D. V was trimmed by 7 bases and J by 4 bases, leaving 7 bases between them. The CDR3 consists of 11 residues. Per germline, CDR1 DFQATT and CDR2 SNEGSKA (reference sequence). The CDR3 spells CSVVINEKLFF. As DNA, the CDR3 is TGCAGTGTGGTGATTAATGAAAAACTGTTTTTT.

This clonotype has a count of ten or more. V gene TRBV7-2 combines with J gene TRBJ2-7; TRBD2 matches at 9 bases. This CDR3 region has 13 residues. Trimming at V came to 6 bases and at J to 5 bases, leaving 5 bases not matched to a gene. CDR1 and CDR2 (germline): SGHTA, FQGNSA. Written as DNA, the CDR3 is TGTGCCAGCAGGGTAGCGGGAGAAGACGAGCAGTACTTC. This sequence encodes CASRVAGEDEQYF. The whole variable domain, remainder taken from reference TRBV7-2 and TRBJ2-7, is GAGVSQSPSNKVTEKGKDVELRCDPISGHTALYWYRQSLGQGLEFLIYFQGNSAPDKSGLPSDRFSAERTGGSVSTLTIQRTQQEDSAVYLCASRVAGEDEQYFGPGTRLTVT.

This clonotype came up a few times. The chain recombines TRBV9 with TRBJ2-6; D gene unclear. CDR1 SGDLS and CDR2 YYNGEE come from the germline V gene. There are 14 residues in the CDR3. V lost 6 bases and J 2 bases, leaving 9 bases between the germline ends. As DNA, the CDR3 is TGTGCCAGCAAACGAGATCCTGGGGCCAACGTCCTGACTTTC. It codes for CASKRDPGANVLTF.

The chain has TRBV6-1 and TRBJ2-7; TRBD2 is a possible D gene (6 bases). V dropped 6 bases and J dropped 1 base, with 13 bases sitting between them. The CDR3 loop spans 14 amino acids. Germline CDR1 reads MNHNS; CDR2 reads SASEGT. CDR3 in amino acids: CASSRYAGSYEQYF. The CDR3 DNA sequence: TGTGCCAGCAGCCGATACGCGGGGTCCTACGAGCAGTACTTC.

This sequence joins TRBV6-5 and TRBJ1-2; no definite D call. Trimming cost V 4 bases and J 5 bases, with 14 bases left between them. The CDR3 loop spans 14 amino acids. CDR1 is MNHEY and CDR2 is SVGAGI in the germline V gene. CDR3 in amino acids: CASSFRPDLYGYTF. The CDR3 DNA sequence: TGTGCCAGCAGTTTCAGGCCTGACCTTTATGGCTACACCTTC.

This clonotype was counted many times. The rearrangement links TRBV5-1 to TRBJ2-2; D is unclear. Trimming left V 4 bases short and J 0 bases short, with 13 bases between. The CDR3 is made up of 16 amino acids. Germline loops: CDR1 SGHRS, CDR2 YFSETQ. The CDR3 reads CASSQRTAPNTGELFF. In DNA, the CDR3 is TGCGCCAGCAGCCAGAGGACGGCCCCGAACACCGGGGAGCTGTTTTTT.

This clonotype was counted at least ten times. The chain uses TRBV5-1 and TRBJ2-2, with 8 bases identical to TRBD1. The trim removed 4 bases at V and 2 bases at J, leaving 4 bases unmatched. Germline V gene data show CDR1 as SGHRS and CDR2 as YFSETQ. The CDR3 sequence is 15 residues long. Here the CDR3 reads CASSQTGDNTGELFF. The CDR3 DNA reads TGCGCCAGCAGCCAGACAGGGGATAACACCGGGGAGCTGTTTTTT.

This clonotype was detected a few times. The CDR3 loop is CASSQVPGTLGSYEQYF. CDR3 DNA sequence: TGCGCCAGCAGCCAAGTCCCAGGGACCTTGGGCTCCTACGAGCAGTACTTC. The V and J genes are TRBV4-1 and TRBJ2-7; D may be TRBD1 or TRBD2 (5 bases each). Germline CDR1 MGHRA, CDR2 YSYEKL. V lost 1 base to trimming and J lost 0 bases, with 16 bases between them. The CDR3 is 17 amino acids.

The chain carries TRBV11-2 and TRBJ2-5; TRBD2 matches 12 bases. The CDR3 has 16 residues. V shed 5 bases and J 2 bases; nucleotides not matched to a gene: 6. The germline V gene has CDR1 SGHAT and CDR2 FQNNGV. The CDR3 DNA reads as TGTGCCAGCAGCCCGAGGACTAGCGGGACTCAAGAGACCCAGTACTTC. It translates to CASSPRTSGTQETQYF.

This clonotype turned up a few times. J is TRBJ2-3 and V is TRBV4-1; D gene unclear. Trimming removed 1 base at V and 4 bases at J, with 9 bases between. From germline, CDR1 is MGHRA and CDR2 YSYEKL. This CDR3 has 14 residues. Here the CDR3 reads CASSQGANADTQYF. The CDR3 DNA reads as TGCGCCAGCAGCCAAGGCGCTAATGCAGATACGCAGTATTTT.

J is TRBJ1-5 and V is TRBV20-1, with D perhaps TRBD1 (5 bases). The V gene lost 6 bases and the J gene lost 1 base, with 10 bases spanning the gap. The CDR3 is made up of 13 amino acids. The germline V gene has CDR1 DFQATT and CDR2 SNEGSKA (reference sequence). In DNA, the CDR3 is TGCAGTGCGAACCGGGACAGCAATCAGCCCCAGCATTTT. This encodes CSANRDSNQPQHF.

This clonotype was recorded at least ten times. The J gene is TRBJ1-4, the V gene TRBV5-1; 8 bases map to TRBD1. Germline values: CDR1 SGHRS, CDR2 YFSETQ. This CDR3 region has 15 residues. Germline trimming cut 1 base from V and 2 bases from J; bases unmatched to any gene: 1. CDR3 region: CASSLQGATNEKLFF. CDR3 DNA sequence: TGCGCCAGCAGCTTGCAGGGGGCGACTAATGAAAAACTGTTTTTT. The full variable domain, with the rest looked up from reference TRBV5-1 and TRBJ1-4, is KAGVTQTPRYLIKTRGQQVTLSCSPISGHRSVSWYQQTPGQGLQFLFEYFSETQRNKGNFPGRFSGRQFSNSRSEMNVSTLELGDSALYLCASSLQGATNEKLFFGSGTQLSVL.

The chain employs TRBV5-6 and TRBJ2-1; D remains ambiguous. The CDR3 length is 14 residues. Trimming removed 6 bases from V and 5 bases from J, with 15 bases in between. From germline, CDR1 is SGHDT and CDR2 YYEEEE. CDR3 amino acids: CASNEDPWNNEQFF. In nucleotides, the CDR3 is TGTGCCAGCAACGAGGACCCGTGGAACAATGAGCAGTTCTTC.

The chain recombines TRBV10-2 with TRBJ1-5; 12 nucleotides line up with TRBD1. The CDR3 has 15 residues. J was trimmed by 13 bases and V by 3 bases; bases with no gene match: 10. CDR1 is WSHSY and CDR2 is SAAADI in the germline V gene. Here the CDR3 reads CASSDPGTGGFTQHF. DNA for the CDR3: TGCGCCAGCAGTGACCCCGGGACAGGGGGCTTTACACAGCATTTT.

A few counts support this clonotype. CDR3 sequence reads: CASSVEGSGELFF. DNA of the CDR3: TGTGCCAGCAGCGTTGAGGGGTCCGGGGAGCTGTTTTTT. The chain carries TRBV11-1 and TRBJ2-2, with D possibly being TRBD1 or TRBD2 (5 bases each). Between the trimmed V and J ends, which lost 5 bases and 6 bases, there was a span of 10 bases. CDR3 size: 13 residues. Germline V lookup: CDR1 SGHAT, CDR2 FQDESV (reference sequence).